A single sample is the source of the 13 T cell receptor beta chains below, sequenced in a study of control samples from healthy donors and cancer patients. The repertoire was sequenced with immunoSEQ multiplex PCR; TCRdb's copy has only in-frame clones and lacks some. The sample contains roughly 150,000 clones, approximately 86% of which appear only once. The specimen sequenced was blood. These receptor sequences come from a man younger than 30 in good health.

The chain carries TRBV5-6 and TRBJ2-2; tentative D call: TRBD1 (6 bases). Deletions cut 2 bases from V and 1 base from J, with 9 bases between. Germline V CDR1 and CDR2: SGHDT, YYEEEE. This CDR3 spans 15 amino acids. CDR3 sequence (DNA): TGTGCCAGCAGCTTAGGACAGCTGAACACCGGGGAGCTGTTTTTT. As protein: CASSLGQLNTGELFF. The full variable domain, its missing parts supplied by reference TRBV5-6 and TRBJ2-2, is DAGVTQSPTHLIKTRGQQVTLRCSPKSGHDTVSWYQQALGQGPQFIFQYYEEEERQRGNFPDRFSGHQFPNYSSELNVNALLLGDSALYLCASSLGQLNTGELFFGEGSRLTVL.

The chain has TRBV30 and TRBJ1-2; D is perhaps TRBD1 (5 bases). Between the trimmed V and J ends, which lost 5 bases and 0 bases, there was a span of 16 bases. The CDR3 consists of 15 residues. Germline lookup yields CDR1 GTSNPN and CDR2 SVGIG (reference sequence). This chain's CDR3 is CAWLPSGGTNYGYTF. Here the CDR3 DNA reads TGTGCCTGGCTTCCCTCCGGGGGAACTAACTATGGCTACACCTTC.

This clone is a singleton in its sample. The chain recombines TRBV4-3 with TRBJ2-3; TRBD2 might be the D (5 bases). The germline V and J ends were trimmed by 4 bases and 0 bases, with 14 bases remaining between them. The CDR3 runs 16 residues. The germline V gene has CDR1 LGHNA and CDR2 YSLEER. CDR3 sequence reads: CASSPAAGSSTDTQYF. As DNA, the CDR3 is TGCGCCAGCAGCCCCGCGGCGGGCTCTAGCACAGATACGCAGTATTTT.

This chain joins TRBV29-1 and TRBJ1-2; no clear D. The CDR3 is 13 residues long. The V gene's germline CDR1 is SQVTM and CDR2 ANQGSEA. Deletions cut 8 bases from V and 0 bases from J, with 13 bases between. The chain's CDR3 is CSSLGLANYGYTF. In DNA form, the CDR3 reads TGCAGCTCTTTGGGCCTAGCTAACTATGGCTACACCTTC.

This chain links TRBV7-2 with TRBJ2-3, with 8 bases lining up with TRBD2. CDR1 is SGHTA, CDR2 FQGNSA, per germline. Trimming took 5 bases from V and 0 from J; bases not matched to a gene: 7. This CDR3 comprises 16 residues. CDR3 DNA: TGTGCCAGCAGCATCCTACTAGCGGTGAGCACAGATACGCAGTATTTT. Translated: CASSILLAVSTDTQYF. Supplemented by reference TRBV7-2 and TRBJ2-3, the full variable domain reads GAGVSQSPSNKVTEKGKDVELRCDPISGHTALYWYRQSLGQGLEFLIYFQGNSAPDKSGLPSDRFSAERTGGSVSTLTIQRTQQEDSAVYLCASSILLAVSTDTQYFGPGTRLTVL.

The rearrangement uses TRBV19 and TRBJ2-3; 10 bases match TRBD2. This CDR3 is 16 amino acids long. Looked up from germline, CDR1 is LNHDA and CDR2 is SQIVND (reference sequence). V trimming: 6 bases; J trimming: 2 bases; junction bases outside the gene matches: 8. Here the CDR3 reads CASSPGLADHTDTQYF. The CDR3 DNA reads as TGTGCCAGTAGCCCAGGACTAGCGGATCACACAGATACGCAGTATTTT.

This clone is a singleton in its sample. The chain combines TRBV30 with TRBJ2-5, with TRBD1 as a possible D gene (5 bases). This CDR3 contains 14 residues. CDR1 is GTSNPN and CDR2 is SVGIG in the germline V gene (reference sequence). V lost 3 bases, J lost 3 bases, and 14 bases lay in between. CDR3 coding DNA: TGTGCCTGGAGCGCCACAGGTGTAGAAGAGACCCAGTACTTC. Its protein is CAWSATGVEETQYF.

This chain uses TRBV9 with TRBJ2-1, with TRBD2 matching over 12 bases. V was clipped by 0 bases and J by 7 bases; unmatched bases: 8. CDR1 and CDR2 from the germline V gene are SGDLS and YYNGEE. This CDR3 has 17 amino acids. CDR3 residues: CASSVASGGARHNEQFF. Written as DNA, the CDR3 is TGTGCCAGCAGCGTAGCTAGCGGGGGGGCCAGGCATAATGAGCAGTTCTTC.

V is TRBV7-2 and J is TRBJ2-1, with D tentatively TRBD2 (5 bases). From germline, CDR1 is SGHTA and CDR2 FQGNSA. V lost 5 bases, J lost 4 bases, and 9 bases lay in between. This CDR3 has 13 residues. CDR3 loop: CASSPTTYNEQFF. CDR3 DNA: TGTGCCAGCAGCCCGACTACATACAATGAGCAGTTCTTC. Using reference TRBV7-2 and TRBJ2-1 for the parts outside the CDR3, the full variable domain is GAGVSQSPSNKVTEKGKDVELRCDPISGHTALYWYRQSLGQGLEFLIYFQGNSAPDKSGLPSDRFSAERTGGSVSTLTIQRTQQEDSAVYLCASSPTTYNEQFFGPGTRLTVL.

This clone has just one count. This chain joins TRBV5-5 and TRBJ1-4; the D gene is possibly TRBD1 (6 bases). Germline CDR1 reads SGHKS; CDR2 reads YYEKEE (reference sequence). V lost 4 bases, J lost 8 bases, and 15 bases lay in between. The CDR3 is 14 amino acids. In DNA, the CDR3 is TGTGCCAGCAGCCTAGGGACAAGGGACGAAAAACTGTTTTTT. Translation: CASSLGTRDEKLFF. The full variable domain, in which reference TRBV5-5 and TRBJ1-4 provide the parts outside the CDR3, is DAGVTQSPTHLIKTRGQQVTLRCSPISGHKSVSWYQQVLGQGPQFIFQYYEKEERGRGNFPDRFSARQFPNYSSELNVNALLLGDSALYLCASSLGTRDEKLFFGSGTQLSVL.

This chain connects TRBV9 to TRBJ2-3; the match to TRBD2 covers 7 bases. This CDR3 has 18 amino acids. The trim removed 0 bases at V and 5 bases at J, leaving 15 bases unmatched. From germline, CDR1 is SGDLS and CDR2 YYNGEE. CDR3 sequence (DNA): TGTGCCAGCAGCGTAGATCTAGCGGCGCCTCGAGTAGGAGATACGCAGTATTTT. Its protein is CASSVDLAAPRVGDTQYF.

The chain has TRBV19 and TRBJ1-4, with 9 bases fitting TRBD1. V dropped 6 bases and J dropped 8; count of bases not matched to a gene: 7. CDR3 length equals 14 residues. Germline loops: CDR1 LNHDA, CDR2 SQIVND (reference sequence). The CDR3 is CASRSMTGGEKLFF. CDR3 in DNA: TGTGCCAGTAGGAGTATGACAGGGGGAGAAAAACTGTTTTTT.

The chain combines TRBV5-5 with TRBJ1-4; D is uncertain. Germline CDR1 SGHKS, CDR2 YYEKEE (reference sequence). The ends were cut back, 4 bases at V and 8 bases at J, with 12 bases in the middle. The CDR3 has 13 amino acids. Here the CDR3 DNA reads TGTGCCAGCAGCCCACCCGCGGGAGAAAAACTGTTTTTT. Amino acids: CASSPPAGEKLFF.